This T cell receptor (beta chain) was documented in a study of shared clonotypes between healthy human individuals. Naive-designated CD8 cells lacked CD45RO, were positively enriched for CCR7, and omitted terminally differentiated effector memory CD45RA+ cells. The data were produced by immunoSEQ multiplex PCR, yet TCRdb's version contains in-frame clones alone and is incomplete. The sample lists approximately 2,000,000 clones, around 93% occurring once. In germline, CDR1 is SGHAT, CDR2 FQNNGV. This CDR3 contains 13 residues. The V gene lost 1 base and the J gene lost 13 bases, with 11 bases spanning the gap. Study-level results: Non-shared clonotypes were found to have lower generation probabilities than the clonotypes that were shared by all four of the sorted-subset donors.

As concerns this clone: The antigen is not known.

The chain recombines TRBV11-2 with TRBJ1-6, with D hard to call. The TCR originated in a man between 18 and 29 years old in good health. Some clones in this sample may be carry-over from other donors' samples. The specimen was naive CD8+ T cells from PBMCs. The CDR3 sequence is CASSLGGSGPLHF. The CDR3 DNA reads as TGTGCCAGCAGCTTAGGAGGGTCAGGTCCCCTCCACTTT. The whole variable domain, filled in from reference TRBV11-2 and TRBJ1-6, reads EAGVAQSPRYKIIEKRQSVAFWCNPISGHATLYWYQQILGQGPKLLIQFQNNGVVDDSQLPKDRFSAERLKGVDSTLKIQPAKLEDSAVYLCASSLGGSGPLHFGNGTRLTVT.